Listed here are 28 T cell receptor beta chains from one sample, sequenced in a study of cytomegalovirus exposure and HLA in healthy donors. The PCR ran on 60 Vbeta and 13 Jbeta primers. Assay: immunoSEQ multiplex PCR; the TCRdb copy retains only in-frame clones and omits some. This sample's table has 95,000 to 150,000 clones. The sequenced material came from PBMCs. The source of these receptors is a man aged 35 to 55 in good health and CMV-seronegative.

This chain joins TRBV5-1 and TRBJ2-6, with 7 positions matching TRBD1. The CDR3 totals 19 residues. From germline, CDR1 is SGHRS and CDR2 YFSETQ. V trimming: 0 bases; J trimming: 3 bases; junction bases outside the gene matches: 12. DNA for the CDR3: TGCGCCAGCAGCTTGGGGGGCACAGGGGAACCTGATGGGGCCAACGTCCTGACTTTC. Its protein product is CASSLGGTGEPDGANVLTF.

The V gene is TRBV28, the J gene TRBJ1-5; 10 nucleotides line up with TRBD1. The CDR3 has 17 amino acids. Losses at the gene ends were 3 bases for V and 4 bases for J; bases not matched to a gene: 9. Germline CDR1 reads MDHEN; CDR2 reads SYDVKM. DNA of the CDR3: TGTGCCAGCAGTTTCCCCCGCCGGACAGGGGGGAATCAGCCCCAGCATTTT. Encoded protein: CASSFPRRTGGNQPQHF.

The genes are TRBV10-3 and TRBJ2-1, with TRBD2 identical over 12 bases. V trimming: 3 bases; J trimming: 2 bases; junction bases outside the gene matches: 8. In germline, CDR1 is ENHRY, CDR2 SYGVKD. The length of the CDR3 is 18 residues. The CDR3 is CAISEGLAGQVAYNEQFF. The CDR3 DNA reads TGTGCCATCAGTGAAGGACTAGCGGGACAAGTCGCCTACAATGAGCAGTTCTTC.

CDR3 DNA: TGTGCCAGCAGTCCCCGGGACAGGGGCAACACTGAAGCTTTCTTT. Translating gives CASSPRDRGNTEAFF. The J gene is TRBJ1-1, the V gene TRBV6-5; 10 nucleotides align to TRBD1. CDR3 length: 15 amino acids. Germline V gives CDR1 MNHEY, CDR2 SVGAGI. J was trimmed by 2 bases and V by 5 bases; bases with no gene match: 5.

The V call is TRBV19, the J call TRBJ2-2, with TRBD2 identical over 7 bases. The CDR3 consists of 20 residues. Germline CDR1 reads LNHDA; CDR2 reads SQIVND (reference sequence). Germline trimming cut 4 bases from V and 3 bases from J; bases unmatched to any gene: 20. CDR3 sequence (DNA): TGTGCCAGTAGTACCCCCGGGACTTGGAGCGGGATAAGGGACACCGGGGAGCTGTTTTTT. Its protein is CASSTPGTWSGIRDTGELFF.

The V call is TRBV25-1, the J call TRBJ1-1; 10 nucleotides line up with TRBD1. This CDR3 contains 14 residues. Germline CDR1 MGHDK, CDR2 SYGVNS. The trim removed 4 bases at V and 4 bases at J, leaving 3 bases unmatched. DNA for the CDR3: TGTGCCAGCAGTGCGGACAGGGGGGTCACTGAAGCTTTCTTT. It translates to CASSADRGVTEAFF.

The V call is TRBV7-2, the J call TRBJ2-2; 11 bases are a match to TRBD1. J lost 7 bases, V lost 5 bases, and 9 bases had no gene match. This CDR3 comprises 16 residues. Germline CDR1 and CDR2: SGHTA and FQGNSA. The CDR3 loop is CASSPGTGGRGGELFF. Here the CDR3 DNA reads TGTGCCAGCAGCCCCGGGACAGGGGGTAGGGGCGGGGAGCTGTTTTTT.

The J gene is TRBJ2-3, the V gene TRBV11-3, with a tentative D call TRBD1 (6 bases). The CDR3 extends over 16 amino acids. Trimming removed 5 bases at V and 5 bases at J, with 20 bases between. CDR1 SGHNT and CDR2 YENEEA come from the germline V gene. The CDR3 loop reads CASSRFGSGVLDTQYF. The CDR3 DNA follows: TGTGCCAGCAGCCGATTTGGCTCAGGGGTTTTAGATACGCAGTATTTT.

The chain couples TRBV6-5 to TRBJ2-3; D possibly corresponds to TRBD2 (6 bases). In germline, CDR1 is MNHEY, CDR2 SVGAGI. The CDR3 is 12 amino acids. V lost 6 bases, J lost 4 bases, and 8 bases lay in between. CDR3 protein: CASSGSSDTQYF. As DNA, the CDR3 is TGTGCCAGCAGCGGGAGCTCAGATACGCAGTATTTT.

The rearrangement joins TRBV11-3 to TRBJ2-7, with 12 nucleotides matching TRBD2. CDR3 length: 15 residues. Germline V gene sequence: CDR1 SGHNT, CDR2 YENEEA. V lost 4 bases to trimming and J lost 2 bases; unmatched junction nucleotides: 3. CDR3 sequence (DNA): TGTGCCAGCAGCTACCGGACTAGCGGGACCTACGAGCAGTACTTC. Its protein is CASSYRTSGTYEQYF.

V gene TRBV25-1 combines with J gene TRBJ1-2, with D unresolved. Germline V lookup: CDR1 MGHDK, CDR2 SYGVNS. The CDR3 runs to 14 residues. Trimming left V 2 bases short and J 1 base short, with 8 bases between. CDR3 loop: CASSEAGSNYGYTF. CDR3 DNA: TGTGCCAGCAGTGAAGCAGGAAGTAACTATGGCTACACCTTC.

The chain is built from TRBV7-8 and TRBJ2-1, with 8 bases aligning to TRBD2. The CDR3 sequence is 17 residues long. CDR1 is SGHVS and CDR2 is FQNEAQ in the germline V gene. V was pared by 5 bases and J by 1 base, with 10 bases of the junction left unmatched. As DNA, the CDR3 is TGTGCCAGCAGCCCCGGGACTAGAATGGATTCCTACAATGAGCAGTTCTTC. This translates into CASSPGTRMDSYNEQFF. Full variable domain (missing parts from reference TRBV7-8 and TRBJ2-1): GAGVSQSPRYKVAKRGQDVALRCDPISGHVSLFWYQQALGQGPEFLTYFQNEAQLDKSGLPSDRFFAERPEGSVSTLKIQRTQQEDSAVYLCASSPGTRMDSYNEQFFGPGTRLTVL.

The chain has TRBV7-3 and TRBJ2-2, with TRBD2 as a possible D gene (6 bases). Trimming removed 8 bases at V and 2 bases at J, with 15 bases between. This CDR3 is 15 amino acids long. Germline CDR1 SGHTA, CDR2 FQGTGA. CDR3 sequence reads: CASGGSGLNTGELFF. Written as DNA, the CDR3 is TGTGCCAGCGGGGGGAGCGGGTTAAACACCGGGGAGCTGTTTTTT.

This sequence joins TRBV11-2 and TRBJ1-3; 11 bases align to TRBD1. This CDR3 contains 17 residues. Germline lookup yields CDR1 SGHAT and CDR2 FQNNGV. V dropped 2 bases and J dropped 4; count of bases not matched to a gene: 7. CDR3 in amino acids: CASSLTGQGVWGNTIYF. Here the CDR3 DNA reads TGTGCCAGCAGCTTAACGGGACAGGGGGTGTGGGGAAACACCATATATTTT.

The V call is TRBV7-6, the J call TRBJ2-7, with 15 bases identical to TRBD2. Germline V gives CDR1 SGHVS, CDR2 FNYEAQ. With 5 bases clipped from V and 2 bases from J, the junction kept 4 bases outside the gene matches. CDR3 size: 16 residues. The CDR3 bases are TGTGCCAGCAGCGTGGGACTAGCGGGAGGTGCCTACGAGCAGTACTTC. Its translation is CASSVGLAGGAYEQYF.

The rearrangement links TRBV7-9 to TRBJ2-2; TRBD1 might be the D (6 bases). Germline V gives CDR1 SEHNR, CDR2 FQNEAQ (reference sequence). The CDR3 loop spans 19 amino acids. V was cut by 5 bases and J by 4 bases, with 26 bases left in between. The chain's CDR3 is CASSPARGQPTGSTGELFF. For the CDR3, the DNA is TGTGCCAGCAGCCCTGCCCGAGGACAGCCAACGGGATCCACCGGGGAGCTGTTTTTT.

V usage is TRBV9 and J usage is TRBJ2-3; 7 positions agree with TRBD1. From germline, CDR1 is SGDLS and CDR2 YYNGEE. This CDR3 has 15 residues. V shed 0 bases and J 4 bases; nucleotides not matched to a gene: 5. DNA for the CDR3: TGTGCCAGCAGCGTAGGACAGGGAAGGGCAGATACGCAGTATTTT. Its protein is CASSVGQGRADTQYF.

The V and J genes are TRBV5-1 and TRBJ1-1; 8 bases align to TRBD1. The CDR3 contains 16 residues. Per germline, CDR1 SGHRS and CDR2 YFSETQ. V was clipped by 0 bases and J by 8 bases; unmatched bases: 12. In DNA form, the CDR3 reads TGCGCCAGCAGCTTGGATACGGGACAGGCGTCTCCCGAAGCTTTCTTT. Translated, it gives CASSLDTGQASPEAFF.

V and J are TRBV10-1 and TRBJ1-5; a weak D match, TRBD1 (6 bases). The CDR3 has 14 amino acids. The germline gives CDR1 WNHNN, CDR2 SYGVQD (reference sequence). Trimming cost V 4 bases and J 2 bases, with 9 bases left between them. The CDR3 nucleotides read TGCGCCAGCAGTGCCTCAGGGGGCAATCAGCCCCAGCATTTT. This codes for CASSASGGNQPQHF.

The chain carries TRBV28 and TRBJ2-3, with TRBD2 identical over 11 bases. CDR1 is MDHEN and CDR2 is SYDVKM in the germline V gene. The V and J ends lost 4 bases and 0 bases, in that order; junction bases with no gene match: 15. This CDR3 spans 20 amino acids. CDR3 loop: CASSSQPGRRTSGSTDTQYF. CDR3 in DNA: TGTGCCAGCAGTTCCCAACCCGGACGGAGGACTAGCGGGAGCACAGATACGCAGTATTTT.

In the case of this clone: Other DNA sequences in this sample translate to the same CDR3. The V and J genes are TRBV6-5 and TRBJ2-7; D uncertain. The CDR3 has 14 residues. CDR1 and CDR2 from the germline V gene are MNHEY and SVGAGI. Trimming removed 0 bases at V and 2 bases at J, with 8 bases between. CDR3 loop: CASSYSRGPYEQYF. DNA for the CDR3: TGTGCCAGCAGTTACTCGAGAGGCCCCTACGAGCAGTACTTC.

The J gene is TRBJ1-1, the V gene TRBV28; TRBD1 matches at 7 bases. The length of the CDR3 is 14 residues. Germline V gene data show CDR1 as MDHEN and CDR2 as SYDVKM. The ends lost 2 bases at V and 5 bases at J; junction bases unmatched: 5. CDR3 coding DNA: TGTGCCAGCAGTTTAAGACAGGGTTTGACTGAAGCTTTCTTT. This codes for CASSLRQGLTEAFF.

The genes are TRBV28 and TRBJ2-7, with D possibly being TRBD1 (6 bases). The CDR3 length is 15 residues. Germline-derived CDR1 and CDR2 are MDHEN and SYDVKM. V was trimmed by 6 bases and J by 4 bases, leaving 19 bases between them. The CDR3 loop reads CASRGTGKDQYEQYF. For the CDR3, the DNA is TGTGCCAGCAGGGGAACAGGGAAAGACCAGTACGAGCAGTACTTC. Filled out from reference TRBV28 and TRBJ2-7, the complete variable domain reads DVKVTQSSRYLVKRTGEKVFLECVQDMDHENMFWYRQDPGLGLRLIYFSYDVKMKEKGDIPEGYSVSREKKERFSLILESASTNQTSMYLCASRGTGKDQYEQYFGPGTRLTVT.

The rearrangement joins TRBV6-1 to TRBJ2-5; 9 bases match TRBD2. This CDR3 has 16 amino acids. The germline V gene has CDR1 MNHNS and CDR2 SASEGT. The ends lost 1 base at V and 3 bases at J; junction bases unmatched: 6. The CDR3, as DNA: TGTGCCAGCAGTGAAGGGGCGGGACTAGCCGAAGAGACCCAGTACTTC. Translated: CASSEGAGLAEETQYF.

CDR3 amino acids: CASSLTPFDGHEQYF. CDR3 DNA: TGTGCCAGCAGCCTCACCCCTTTTGATGGGCACGAGCAGTACTTC. This chain connects TRBV7-8 to TRBJ2-5, with D uncertain. The end of the DNA aligns better with TRBJ2-7, so the J call may be wrong. CDR3 length: 15 residues. The germline V gene has CDR1 SGHVS and CDR2 FQNEAQ.

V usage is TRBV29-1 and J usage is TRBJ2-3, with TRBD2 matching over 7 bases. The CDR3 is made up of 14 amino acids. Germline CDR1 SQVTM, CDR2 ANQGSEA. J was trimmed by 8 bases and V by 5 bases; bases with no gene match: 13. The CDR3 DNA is TGCAGCGTTAATCAACTAGCGTACACTTCTACGCAGTATTTT. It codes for CSVNQLAYTSTQYF.

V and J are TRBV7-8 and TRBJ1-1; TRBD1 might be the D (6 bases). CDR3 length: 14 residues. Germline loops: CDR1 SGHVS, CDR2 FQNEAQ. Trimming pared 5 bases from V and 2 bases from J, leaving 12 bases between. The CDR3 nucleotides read TGTGCCAGCAGCCTGAGGACAGAAAACACTGAAGCTTTCTTT. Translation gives CASSLRTENTEAFF. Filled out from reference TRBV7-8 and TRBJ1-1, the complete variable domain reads GAGVSQSPRYKVAKRGQDVALRCDPISGHVSLFWYQQALGQGPEFLTYFQNEAQLDKSGLPSDRFFAERPEGSVSTLKIQRTQQEDSAVYLCASSLRTENTEAFFGQGTRLTVV.

The CDR3 nucleotides read TGTGCCATCAGTCCCAACAGGGAGGGAGAGACCCAGTACTTC. Its translation is CAISPNREGETQYF. The rearrangement uses TRBV10-3 and TRBJ2-5, with D maybe TRBD2 (7 bases). This CDR3 is 14 amino acids long. Looked up from germline, CDR1 is ENHRY and CDR2 is SYGVKD. Trimming shortened V by 5 bases and J by 4 bases, and 14 bases separated the two germline ends.